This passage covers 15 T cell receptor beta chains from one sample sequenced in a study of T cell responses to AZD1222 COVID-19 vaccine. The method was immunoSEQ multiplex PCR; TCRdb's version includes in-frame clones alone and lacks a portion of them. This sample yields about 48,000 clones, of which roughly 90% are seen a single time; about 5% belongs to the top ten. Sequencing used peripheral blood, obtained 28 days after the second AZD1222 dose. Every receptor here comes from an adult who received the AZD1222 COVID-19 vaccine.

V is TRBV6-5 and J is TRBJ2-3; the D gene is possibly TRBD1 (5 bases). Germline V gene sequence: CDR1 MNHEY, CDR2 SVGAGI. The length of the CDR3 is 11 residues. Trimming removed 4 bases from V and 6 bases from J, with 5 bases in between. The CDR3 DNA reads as TGTGCCAGCAGTTCAGGGGATACGCAGTATTTT. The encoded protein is CASSSGDTQYF.

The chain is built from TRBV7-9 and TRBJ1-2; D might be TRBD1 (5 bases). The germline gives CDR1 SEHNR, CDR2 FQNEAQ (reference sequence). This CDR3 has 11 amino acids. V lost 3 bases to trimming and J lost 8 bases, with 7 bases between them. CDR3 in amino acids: CASSFGGGYTF. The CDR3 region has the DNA TGTGCCAGCAGCTTCGGGGGAGGCTACACCTTC.

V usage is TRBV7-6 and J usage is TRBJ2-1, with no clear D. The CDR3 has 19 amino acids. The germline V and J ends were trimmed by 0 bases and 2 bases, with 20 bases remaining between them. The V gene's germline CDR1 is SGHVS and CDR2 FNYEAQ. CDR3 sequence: CASSLASGSPGGTYNEQFF. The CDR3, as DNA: TGTGCCAGCAGCTTAGCCTCCGGTAGCCCGGGTGGGACCTACAATGAGCAGTTCTTC.

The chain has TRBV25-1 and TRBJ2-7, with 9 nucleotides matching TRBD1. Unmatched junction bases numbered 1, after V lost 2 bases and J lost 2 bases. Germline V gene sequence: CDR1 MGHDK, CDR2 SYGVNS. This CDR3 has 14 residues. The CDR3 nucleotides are TGTGCCAGCAGTGAAGGGACAGGGCCCTACGAGCAGTACTTC. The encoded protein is CASSEGTGPYEQYF.

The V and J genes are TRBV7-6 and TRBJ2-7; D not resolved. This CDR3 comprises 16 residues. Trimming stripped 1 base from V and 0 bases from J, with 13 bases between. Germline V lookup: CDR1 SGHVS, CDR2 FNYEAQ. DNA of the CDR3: TGTGCCAGCAGCTTAGAGTCCGCGTACAACTCCTACGAGCAGTACTTC. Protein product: CASSLESAYNSYEQYF. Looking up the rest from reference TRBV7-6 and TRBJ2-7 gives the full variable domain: GAGVSQSPRYKVTKRGQDVALRCDPISGHVSLYWYRQALGQGPEFLTYFNYEAQQDKSGLPNDRFSAERPEGSISTLTIQRTEQRDSAMYRCASSLESAYNSYEQYFGPGTRLTVT.

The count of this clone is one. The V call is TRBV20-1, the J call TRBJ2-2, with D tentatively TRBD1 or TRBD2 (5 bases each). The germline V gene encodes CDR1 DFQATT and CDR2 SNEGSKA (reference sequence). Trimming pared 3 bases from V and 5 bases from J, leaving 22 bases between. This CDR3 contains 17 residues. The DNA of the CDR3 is TGCAGTGCTAGTGTTCCCCCGGGGTTAAGGGGTACCGGGGAGCTGTTTTTT. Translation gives CSASVPPGLRGTGELFF.

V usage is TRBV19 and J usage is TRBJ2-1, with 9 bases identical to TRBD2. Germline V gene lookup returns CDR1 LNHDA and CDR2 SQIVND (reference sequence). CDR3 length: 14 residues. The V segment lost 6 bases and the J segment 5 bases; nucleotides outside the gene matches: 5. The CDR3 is CASRREGVHNEQFF. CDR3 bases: TGTGCCAGTAGGCGGGAGGGAGTCCACAATGAGCAGTTCTTC.

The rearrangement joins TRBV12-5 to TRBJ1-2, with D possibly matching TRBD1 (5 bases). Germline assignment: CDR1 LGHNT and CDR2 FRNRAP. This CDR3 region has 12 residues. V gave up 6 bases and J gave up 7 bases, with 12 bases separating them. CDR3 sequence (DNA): TGTGCTAGTGGCCCGGGGACTAGTGGCTACACCTTC. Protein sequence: CASGPGTSGYTF.

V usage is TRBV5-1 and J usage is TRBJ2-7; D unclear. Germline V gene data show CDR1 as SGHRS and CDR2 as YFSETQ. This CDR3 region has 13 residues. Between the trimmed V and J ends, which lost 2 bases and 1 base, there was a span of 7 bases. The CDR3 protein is CASSFSTSYEQYF. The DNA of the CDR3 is TGCGCCAGCAGCTTTTCGACTTCCTACGAGCAGTACTTC. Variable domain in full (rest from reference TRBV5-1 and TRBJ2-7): KAGVTQTPRYLIKTRGQQVTLSCSPISGHRSVSWYQQTPGQGLQFLFEYFSETQRNKGNFPGRFSGRQFSNSRSEMNVSTLELGDSALYLCASSFSTSYEQYFGPGTRLTVT.

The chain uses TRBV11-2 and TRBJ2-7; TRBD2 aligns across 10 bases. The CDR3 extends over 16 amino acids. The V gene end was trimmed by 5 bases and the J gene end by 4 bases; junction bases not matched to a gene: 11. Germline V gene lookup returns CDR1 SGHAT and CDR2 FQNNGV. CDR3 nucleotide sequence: TGTGCCAGCAGCCCAGGGGCTAGCGGGAGTTGGTACGAGCAGTACTTC. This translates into CASSPGASGSWYEQYF.

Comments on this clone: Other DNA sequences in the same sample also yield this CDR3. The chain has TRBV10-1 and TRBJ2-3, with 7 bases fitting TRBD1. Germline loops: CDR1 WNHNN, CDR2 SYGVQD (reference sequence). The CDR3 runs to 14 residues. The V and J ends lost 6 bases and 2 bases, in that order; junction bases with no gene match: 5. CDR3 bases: TGCGCCAGCAGAGGGGACAGCTACACAGATACGCAGTATTTT. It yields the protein CASRGDSYTDTQYF.

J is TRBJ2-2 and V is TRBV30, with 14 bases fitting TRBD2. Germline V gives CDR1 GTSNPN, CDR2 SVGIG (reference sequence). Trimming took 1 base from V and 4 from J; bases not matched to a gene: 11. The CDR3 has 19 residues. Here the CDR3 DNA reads TGTGCCTGGAGTGGGACTAGCGGGAGGTCAAAGCCCTTCACCGGGGAGCTGTTTTTT. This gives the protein CAWSGTSGRSKPFTGELFF.

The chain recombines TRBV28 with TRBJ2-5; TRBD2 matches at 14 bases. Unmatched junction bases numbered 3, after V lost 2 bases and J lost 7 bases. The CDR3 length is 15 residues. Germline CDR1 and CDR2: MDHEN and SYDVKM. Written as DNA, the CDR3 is TGTGCCAGCAGTTTAGGACTAGCGGGAGGCGGGACCCAGTACTTC. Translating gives CASSLGLAGGGTQYF. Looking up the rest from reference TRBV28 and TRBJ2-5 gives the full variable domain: DVKVTQSSRYLVKRTGEKVFLECVQDMDHENMFWYRQDPGLGLRLIYFSYDVKMKEKGDIPEGYSVSREKKERFSLILESASTNQTSMYLCASSLGLAGGGTQYFGPGTRLLVL.

The CDR3 bases are TGTGCCAGCAGCAACACTGCTTTGGACAGAAACTATGGCTACACCTTC. Amino acids: CASSNTALDRNYGYTF. The chain links TRBV4-2 to TRBJ1-2; the D gene is possibly TRBD1 (6 bases). Per the germline V gene, CDR1 is LGHNA and CDR2 is YNFKEQ. The V end was cut by 5 bases, the J end by 2 bases, with 18 bases between. This CDR3 region has 16 residues.

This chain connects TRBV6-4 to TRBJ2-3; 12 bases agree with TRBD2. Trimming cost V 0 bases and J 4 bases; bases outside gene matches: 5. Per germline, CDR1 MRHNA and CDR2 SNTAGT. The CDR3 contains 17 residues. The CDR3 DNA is TGTGCCAGCAGTGACTCGACTAGCGGGGGTGGGGCAGATACGCAGTATTTT. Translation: CASSDSTSGGGADTQYF.